A selection of T cell receptor beta chains follows, all from one sample in a study of CD8 T cells in Susac syndrome. TCRdb processed the immunoSEQ multiplex PCR reads anew with MiXCR; each CDR3 protein has one entry. In the table there are about 140,000 distinct CDR3 sequences, 95% of which are singletons. Sample: CD4+ T cells from PBMCs. The receptor set was obtained from a human donor with Susac syndrome. Each CDR3 is given with its conserved first and last residue. D genes are given only for firm matches. Size is stated for part of the rows, as once, few or many counts, or as a class when the clone is expanded.

. | . | TRBJ2-7 | 16 | TRBV20-1 | CSAGTSGSPGPYEQYF | TGCAGTGCCGGCACCTCGGGGAGCCCGGGGCCCTACGAGCAGTACTTC
. | . | TRBJ2-6 | 15 | TRBV5-1 | CASSLTRAGANVLTF | TGCGCCAGCAGCCTAACAAGGGCTGGGGCCAACGTCCTGACTTTC
. | TRBD1 | TRBJ2-6 | 18 | TRBV10-3 | CAISPPGQGATGANVLTF | TGTGCCATCAGTCCACCGGGACAGGGGGCGACCGGGGCCAACGTCCTGACTTTC
. | . | TRBJ1-4 | 15 | TRBV5-4 | CASSSKGDPNEKLFF | TGTGCCAGCAGCTCGAAGGGGGACCCTAATGAAAAACTGTTTTTT
. | . | TRBJ1-2 | 11 | TRBV6-6 | CASSYSYGYTF | TGTGCCAGCAGTTACAGCTATGGCTACACCTTC
. | . | TRBJ2-3 | 11 | TRBV5-1 | CASSLWGTQYF | TGCGCCAGCAGCTTGTGGGGTACGCAGTATTTT
. | . | TRBJ2-5 | 12 | TRBV5-1 | CATGEGEETQYF | TGCGCCACCGGGGAAGGGGAAGAGACCCAGTACTTC
. | TRBD1 | TRBJ2-2 | 15 | TRBV9 | CASSGLQGVTGELFF | TGTGCCAGCAGCGGACTTCAGGGGGTCACCGGGGAGCTGTTTTTT
. | . | TRBJ2-4 | 13 | TRBV28 | CASSLWDVNIQYF | TGTGCCAGCAGTTTATGGGACGTCAACATTCAGTACTTC
. | TRBD1 | TRBJ2-3 | 15 | TRBV24-1 | CATSDPGQHTDTQYF | TGTGCCACCAGTGACCCGGGACAGCACACAGATACGCAGTATTTT
. | TRBD1 | TRBJ1-2 | 12 | TRBV20-1 | CSASQGAYGYTF | TGCAGTGCTAGCCAGGGGGCCTATGGCTACACCTTC
. | . | TRBJ1-2 | 15 | TRBV18 | CASSPVGSDVYGYTF | TGTGCCAGCTCACCGGTAGGATCCGACGTCTATGGCTACACCTTC
. | . | TRBJ2-1 | 16 | TRBV9 | CASSVVPTLMGYEQFF | TGTGCCAGCAGCGTAGTTCCCACCTTAATGGGCTATGAGCAGTTCTTC
. | . | TRBJ2-1 | 14 | TRBV29-1 | CSKKERFSYNEQFF | TGCAGCAAGAAGGAGCGCTTCTCCTACAATGAGCAGTTCTTC
. | TRBD2 | TRBJ2-3 | 14 | TRBV20-1 | CSATLAGDLTSQYF | TGCAGTGCTACCCTAGCGGGAGACCTTACCTCGCAGTATTTT
. | . | TRBJ2-1 | 15 | TRBV4-3 | CASSLLGAGGNEQFF | TGCGCCAGCAGCCTCCTCGGGGCAGGGGGGAATGAGCAGTTCTTC
. | TRBD2 | TRBJ2-2 | 14 | TRBV9 | CASRGLAGSGELFF | TGTGCCAGCAGGGGACTAGCGGGGTCTGGGGAGCTGTTTTTT
. | . | TRBJ1-1 | 14 | TRBV30 | CAWVTGLSHTEAFF | TGTGCCTGGGTCACAGGGTTGAGTCACACTGAAGCTTTCTTT
. | . | TRBJ2-3 | 13 | TRBV2 | CASRAGLRDTQYF | TGTGCCAGCAGAGCGGGCCTGCGCGATACGCAGTATTTT
once | . | TRBJ2-2 | 13 | TRBV7-3 | CASSLHRDGELFF | TGTGCCAGCAGCTTACACAGGGACGGGGAGCTGTTTTTT
. | . | TRBJ2-2 | 12 | TRBV29-1 | CSAGRRTGELFF | TGCAGCGCAGGGAGAAGGACCGGGGAGCTGTTTTTT
. | . | TRBJ1-2 | 14 | TRBV20-1 | CSARGLGAGDGYTF | TGCAGTGCTAGGGGGCTGGGTGCCGGGGATGGCTACACCTTC
. | . | TRBJ2-5 | 13 | TRBV20-1 | CSAGATDQETQYF | TGCAGTGCTGGGGCGACGGACCAAGAGACCCAGTACTTC
. | TRBD2 | TRBJ2-5 | 15 | TRBV7-2 | CASSLDRTSGGTQYF | TGTGCCAGCAGCTTAGATCGGACTAGCGGGGGGACCCAGTACTTC
. | . | TRBJ1-1 | 14 | TRBV7-9 | CASSFTQLNTEAFF | TGTGCCAGCAGTTTTACACAGCTCAACACTGAAGCTTTCTTT
. | . | TRBJ2-5 | 15 | TRBV5-1 | CASSLVVNVGETQYF | TGCGCCAGCAGCTTGGTCGTCAATGTGGGAGAGACCCAGTACTTC
once | TRBD2 | TRBJ2-1 | 14 | TRBV7-9 | CASSLSGTVNEQFF | TGTGCCAGCAGCTTAAGCGGGACGGTGAATGAGCAGTTCTTC